Following are 17 T cell receptor beta chains from one sample sequenced in a study of blood T cell repertoires in COVID-19. Only in-frame clones appear in the TCRdb table, and some are missing; sequencing was by immunoSEQ multiplex PCR. The sample comprises tens of thousands of clones, about 89% of which are singletons, and approximately 4.1% rests with the top ten. Sample: peripheral blood. The receptor set was obtained from a woman between 50 and 59 years old in a cohort sampled during active COVID-19.

The rearrangement links TRBV9 to TRBJ1-5; 9 nucleotides align to TRBD1. Germline values: CDR1 SGDLS, CDR2 YYNGEE. The V gene end was trimmed by 2 bases and the J gene end by 3 bases; junction bases not matched to a gene: 3. This CDR3 comprises 15 residues. The CDR3 DNA is TGTGCCAGCAGCGTGGGGACAGGGCCCAATCAGCCCCAGCATTTT. It codes for CASSVGTGPNQPQHF.

A few counts support this clone. The chain uses TRBV5-1 and TRBJ2-7, with 8 bases that match TRBD1. The J segment lost 5 bases and the V segment lost 3 bases, leaving 10 bases of the junction unmatched. Germline V CDR1 and CDR2: SGHRS, YFSETQ. CDR3 length equals 15 residues. The CDR3 coding sequence is TGCGCCAGCAGCTGGGGGACAGGTTCTCTCCACGAGCAGTACTTC. It specifies CASSWGTGSLHEQYF.

The rearrangement joins TRBV2 to TRBJ1-5, with a tentative D call TRBD1 (6 bases). Between the trimmed V and J ends, which lost 7 bases and 0 bases, there was a span of 13 bases. Germline CDR1 is SNHLY and CDR2 is FYNNEI. This CDR3 is 15 amino acids long. The CDR3 sequence is CASNPTGGSNQPQHF. In nucleotides, the CDR3 is TGTGCCAGCAACCCGACAGGCGGTAGCAATCAGCCCCAGCATTTT. Together with reference TRBV2 and TRBJ1-5, the CDR3 gives the full variable domain: EPEVTQTPSHQVTQMGQEVILRCVPISNHLYFYWYRQILGQKVEFLVSFYNNEISEKSEIFDDQFSVERPDGSNFTLKIRSTKLEDSAMYFCASNPTGGSNQPQHFGDGTRLSIL.

The genes are TRBV28 and TRBJ2-7, with TRBD1 identical over 7 bases. Germline V gene sequence: CDR1 MDHEN, CDR2 SYDVKM. V trimming: 5 bases; J trimming: 4 bases; junction bases outside the gene matches: 8. This CDR3 is 14 amino acids long. The CDR3 loop reads CASSKEMTGYEQYF. The CDR3 DNA is TGTGCCAGCAGTAAAGAGATGACAGGGTACGAGCAGTACTTC.

The V gene is TRBV6-1, the J gene TRBJ1-1; no firm D call. The CDR3 spans 12 residues. Germline CDR1 is MNHNS and CDR2 is SASEGT. The V end lost 1 base, the J end lost 11 bases, and 11 bases lay between the germline ends. The chain's CDR3 is CASSEVGLAAFF. Written as DNA, the CDR3 is TGTGCCAGCAGTGAAGTAGGGTTAGCGGCTTTCTTT.

The chain has TRBV2 and TRBJ2-3; 9 positions match TRBD2. V gave up 7 bases and J gave up 0 bases; unmatched junction bases: 2. Germline V gene lookup returns CDR1 SNHLY and CDR2 FYNNEI. The CDR3 covers 14 residues. The CDR3 sequence: CASTSGASTDTQYF. CDR3 nucleotides: TGTGCCAGCACTAGCGGGGCTAGCACAGATACGCAGTATTTT.

The chain employs TRBV5-3 and TRBJ2-5; D might be TRBD1 (6 bases). TRBV5-3 is treated as an ORF (open reading frame) with a function not yet certain. CDR3 length: 14 amino acids. Trimming removed 6 bases at V and 5 bases at J, with 17 bases between. CDR3 region: CARTYQGLRETQYF. CDR3 bases: TGTGCCAGAACCTATCAGGGGCTTCGGGAGACCCAGTACTTC.

The CDR3 bases are TGCGCCAGCAGCCGCCCAGCGGGGGGGAATTTGGATACGCAGTATTTT. Protein sequence: CASSRPAGGNLDTQYF. This chain joins TRBV4-1 and TRBJ2-3; 10 nucleotides line up with TRBD2. The CDR3 covers 16 residues. With V trimmed by 4 bases and J by 6 bases, 10 bases remained unmatched. CDR1 MGHRA and CDR2 YSYEKL come from the germline V gene.

The chain couples TRBV10-3 to TRBJ1-3; no definite D call. The CDR3 is 15 amino acids. V lost 1 base to trimming and J lost 2 bases, with 9 bases between them. From germline, CDR1 is ENHRY and CDR2 SYGVKD. CDR3 sequence (DNA): TGTGCCATCAGTGAGTGGGCGGGGACTGGAAACACCATATATTTT. This codes for CAISEWAGTGNTIYF.

V and J are TRBV5-4 and TRBJ2-1; D is possibly TRBD1 (6 bases). Trimming left V 3 bases short and J 10 bases short, with 26 bases between. Germline V lookup: CDR1 SGHNT, CDR2 YYREEE (reference sequence). This CDR3 spans 17 amino acids. CDR3 nucleotide sequence: TGTGCCAGCAGCTGGGTCTCGGCCAGGGTGGGGGCGCGGGAGCAGTTCTTC. Its translation is CASSWVSARVGAREQFF. The variable domain in full, completed from reference TRBV5-4 and TRBJ2-1, reads ETGVTQSPTHLIKTRGQQVTLRCSSQSGHNTVSWYQQALGQGPQFIFQYYREEENGRGNFPPRFSGLQFPNYSSELNVNALELDDSALYLCASSWVSARVGAREQFFGPGTRLTVL.

The genes are TRBV6-5 and TRBJ1-1; D gene uncertain. Per the germline V gene, CDR1 is MNHEY and CDR2 is SVGAGI. Trimming removed 0 bases at V and 4 bases at J, with 15 bases between. The CDR3 has 16 amino acids. The CDR3 sequence: CASSYSKRVVGTEAFF. The CDR3 DNA sequence: TGTGCCAGCAGTTACTCGAAGCGGGTCGTGGGCACTGAAGCTTTCTTT.

The rearrangement joins TRBV12-3 or TRBV12-4 to TRBJ1-2; no reliable D call. V was cut by 3 bases and J by 7 bases, with 6 bases left in between. CDR3 length: 11 residues. CDR3 in DNA: TGTGCCAGCAGTTTTGGCGGTGGCTACACCTTC. Its protein is CASSFGGGYTF.

The chain has TRBV5-1 and TRBJ1-1; 7 positions match TRBD1. This CDR3 is built from 14 residues. Germline trimming cut 3 bases from V and 5 bases from J; bases unmatched to any gene: 7. Germline-derived CDR1 and CDR2 are SGHRS and YFSETQ. DNA for the CDR3: TGCGCCAGCAGCTCCCAACAGGGGAGGACTGAAGCTTTCTTT. This translates into CASSSQQGRTEAFF.

The chain combines TRBV7-9 with TRBJ1-5; 9 nucleotides agree with TRBD1. The CDR3 is 15 amino acids. CDR1 is SEHNR and CDR2 is FQNEAQ in the germline V gene (reference sequence). V shed 8 bases, J shed 8 bases, and the junction held 13 bases outside the gene matches. The CDR3 is CASDRDRAEIEPQHF. The CDR3 DNA reads as TGTGCCAGCGACAGGGACAGGGCGGAAATCGAGCCCCAGCATTTT. The full variable domain, rest sourced from reference TRBV7-9 and TRBJ1-5, is DTGVSQNPRHKITKRGQNVTFRCDPISEHNRLYWYRQTLGQGPEFLTYFQNEAQLEKSRLLSDRFSAERPKGSFSTLEIQRTEQGDSAMYLCASDRDRAEIEPQHFGDGTRLSIL.

The rearrangement joins TRBV5-6 to TRBJ1-6; 7 bases match TRBD1. The V and J ends lost 3 bases and 6 bases, in that order; junction bases with no gene match: 9. The CDR3 contains 16 residues. Germline V gives CDR1 SGHDT, CDR2 YYEEEE. The CDR3 is CASSWRQGIVNSPLHF. The CDR3 DNA reads as TGTGCCAGCAGCTGGAGACAGGGTATCGTTAATTCACCCCTCCACTTT.

This clone appeared once. The chain combines TRBV5-4 with TRBJ2-3; possible D gene TRBD1, 6 bases. V was pared by 1 base and J by 2 bases, with 17 bases between. CDR3 length: 17 residues. Per the germline V gene, CDR1 is SGHNT and CDR2 is YYREEE (reference sequence). The CDR3 sequence: CASSLLSQGRVTDTQYF. In DNA, the CDR3 is TGTGCCAGCAGCTTGTTATCTCAGGGGCGGGTCACAGATACGCAGTATTTT.

CDR3 nucleotides: TGTGCCAGCAGACCAAGCGGCTCGGGTGGAAACACCATATATTTT. It encodes CASRPSGSGGNTIYF. The rearrangement joins TRBV28 to TRBJ1-3; unclear D gene. The CDR3 is 15 residues long. Trimming cost V 6 bases and J 3 bases, with 15 bases left between them. From germline, CDR1 is MDHEN and CDR2 SYDVKM.